The 24 T cell receptor beta chains below all came from one sample that was sequenced in a study of blood T cell repertoires in COVID-19. The method was immunoSEQ multiplex PCR; TCRdb's version includes in-frame clones alone and lacks a portion of them. The sample consists of 19,000 or so clones, approximately 90% of them appearing once. Sequenced input: peripheral blood. The receptor source for this set is a man in his 70s with acute or convalescent COVID-19.

The J gene is TRBJ1-5, the V gene TRBV3-1 (or the pseudogene TRBV3-2); a weak D match, TRBD1 (6 bases). Germline-derived CDR1 and CDR2 are LGHDT and YNNKEL (reference sequence). V gave up 4 bases and J gave up 6 bases, with 16 bases separating them. CDR3 length: 15 amino acids. CDR3 nucleotide sequence: TGTGCCAGCAGCCTTCCCTTGGCAGGGGCTCAGCCCCAGCATTTT. This codes for CASSLPLAGAQPQHF.

V usage is TRBV7-9 and J usage is TRBJ2-1; 10 positions agree with TRBD2. The CDR3 contains 15 residues. V lost 1 base and J lost 4; bases outside the gene matches: 1. Germline loops: CDR1 SEHNR, CDR2 FQNEAQ (reference sequence). The CDR3 DNA reads as TGTGCCAGCAGCTTAGGGACTAGCGGATACAATGAGCAGTTCTTC. Its protein product is CASSLGTSGYNEQFF.

The genes are TRBV6-5 and TRBJ2-5; TRBD2 is a possible D gene (6 bases). Germline V gene lookup returns CDR1 MNHEY and CDR2 SVGAGI. V shed 0 bases and J shed 4 bases, with 12 bases lying between them. The CDR3 consists of 15 residues. CDR3 nucleotides: TGTGCCAGCAGTTACTCGGGGCCCGGGAGAGAGACCCAGTACTTC. Its protein product is CASSYSGPGRETQYF.

This clone was seen just once. This chain connects TRBV5-4 to TRBJ2-3; 10 positions agree with TRBD2. Germline CDR1 is SGHNT and CDR2 is YYREEE (reference sequence). The trim removed 1 base at V and 4 bases at J, leaving 3 bases unmatched. The CDR3 is 15 amino acids. CDR3 residues: CASSLTSGNSDTQYF. In nucleotides, the CDR3 is TGTGCCAGCAGCTTGACTAGCGGGAACTCAGATACGCAGTATTTT. Complete variable domain (other parts from reference TRBV5-4 and TRBJ2-3): ETGVTQSPTHLIKTRGQQVTLRCSSQSGHNTVSWYQQALGQGPQFIFQYYREEENGRGNFPPRFSGLQFPNYSSELNVNALELDDSALYLCASSLTSGNSDTQYFGPGTRLTVL.

The V call is TRBV7-3, the J call TRBJ2-1, with 9 bases lining up with TRBD1. Trimming took 2 bases from V and 6 from J; bases not matched to a gene: 5. This CDR3 contains 15 residues. Looked up from germline, CDR1 is SGHTA and CDR2 is FQGTGA. In DNA form, the CDR3 reads TGTGCCAGCAGCTTAGCCCGGGACAGGGCCAATGAGCAGTTCTTC. Amino acids: CASSLARDRANEQFF.

CDR3: CASSEGTSGSREQYF. CDR3 in DNA: TGTGCCAGCAGTGAAGGGACTAGCGGAAGTCGCGAGCAGTACTTC. V usage is TRBV2 and J usage is TRBJ2-7; 10 bases agree with TRBD2. Trimming took 1 base from V and 6 from J; bases not matched to a gene: 6. The CDR3 runs to 15 residues. From germline, CDR1 is SNHLY and CDR2 FYNNEI.

The chain employs TRBV19 and TRBJ1-5; 9 bases are shared with TRBD1. This CDR3 comprises 12 residues. CDR1 LNHDA and CDR2 SQIVND come from the germline V gene (reference sequence). The V gene end was trimmed by 10 bases and the J gene end by 5 bases; junction bases not matched to a gene: 3. CDR3 nucleotides: TGTGCCACGAGACAGGGGGATCAGCCCCAGCATTTT. Amino acid sequence: CATRQGDQPQHF.

The rearrangement uses TRBV28 and TRBJ2-2, with D maybe TRBD1 (6 bases). The CDR3 has 16 amino acids. Per the germline V gene, CDR1 is MDHEN and CDR2 is SYDVKM. Trimming cost V 2 bases and J 5 bases, with 15 bases left between them. CDR3 DNA: TGTGCCAGCAGTTTACCTGGACAGTTAATTACCGGGGAGCTGTTTTTT. Its translation: CASSLPGQLITGELFF.

The chain links TRBV28 to TRBJ1-2, with 8 bases lining up with TRBD1. Germline-derived CDR1 and CDR2 are MDHEN and SYDVKM. Trimming removed 5 bases from V and 4 bases from J; junction bases left unmatched: 3. The CDR3 is 13 residues long. The CDR3 spells CASSLTGGYGYTF. CDR3 DNA sequence: TGTGCCAGCAGTCTCACAGGGGGCTATGGCTACACCTTC.

The rearrangement links TRBV27 to TRBJ1-1; tentatively, D is TRBD1 (5 bases). Germline V gene data show CDR1 as MNHEY and CDR2 as SMNVEV (reference sequence). The V gene lost 7 bases and the J gene lost 3 bases, with 15 bases spanning the gap. The CDR3 loop spans 14 amino acids. Here the CDR3 reads CASNPSSGDTEAFF. As DNA, the CDR3 is TGTGCCAGCAACCCCTCTTCGGGGGACACTGAAGCTTTCTTT.

This clone was seen just once. The CDR3 here is CASGLKLVTGGTDTQYF. In nucleotides, the CDR3 is TGTGCTAGTGGTTTGAAACTTGTAACGGGAGGAACAGATACGCAGTATTTT. The chain is built from TRBV12-5 and TRBJ2-3; the match to TRBD2 covers 7 bases. The ends lost 2 bases at V and 3 bases at J; junction bases unmatched: 11. CDR3 length equals 17 residues. Per germline, CDR1 LGHNT and CDR2 FRNRAP.

V and J are TRBV28 and TRBJ2-6; 7 nucleotides match TRBD2. The CDR3 spans 15 residues. The junction had 5 bases not matched to a gene; V was cut back by 6 bases and J by 3 bases. CDR1 and CDR2 from the germline V gene are MDHEN and SYDVKM. This chain's CDR3 is CASRTGGDGANVLTF. The CDR3 DNA sequence: TGTGCCAGCAGGACGGGGGGAGATGGGGCCAACGTCCTGACTTTC.

This clone has more than one count but fewer than ten. The chain is built from TRBV2 and TRBJ2-7; 7 positions agree with TRBD1. V lost 7 bases, J lost 0 bases, and 6 bases stayed unmatched. This CDR3 has 14 amino acids. CDR1 and CDR2 (germline): SNHLY, FYNNEI. DNA for the CDR3: TGTGCCAGCAAGGGGACAGCTAACTCCTACGAGCAGTACTTC. Protein product: CASKGTANSYEQYF.

The chain has TRBV5-1 and TRBJ2-7; the match to TRBD1 covers 7 bases. With V trimmed by 2 bases and J by 5 bases, 4 bases remained unmatched. The CDR3 runs 13 residues. CDR1 SGHRS and CDR2 YFSETQ come from the germline V gene. The CDR3 reads CASSLDRADEQYF. The CDR3 DNA sequence: TGCGCCAGCAGCTTAGACAGGGCGGACGAGCAGTACTTC.

The table lists this clone with a few counts. The V call is TRBV29-1, the J call TRBJ2-1, with a weak D call TRBD2 (6 bases). The CDR3 extends over 15 amino acids. Trimming took 2 bases from V and 6 from J, leaving 17 bases between them. CDR1 and CDR2 (germline): SQVTM, ANQGSEA. CDR3 amino acids: CSVEPLTSRLNEQFF. The CDR3 region has the DNA TGCAGCGTTGAACCCCTTACTAGCCGCCTCAATGAGCAGTTCTTC.

The chain couples TRBV4-3 to TRBJ2-2; 7 bases align to TRBD2. The CDR3 sequence is 18 residues long. V lost 0 bases and J lost 2; bases outside the gene matches: 9. CDR1 and CDR2 from the germline V gene are LGHNA and YSLEER. CDR3 sequence: CASSQEALAVINTGELFF. In DNA, the CDR3 is TGCGCCAGCAGCCAAGAGGCTCTAGCGGTTATAAACACCGGGGAGCTGTTTTTT.

The J gene is TRBJ2-5, the V gene TRBV2, with 15 bases lining up with TRBD2. The trim removed 9 bases at V and 7 bases at J, leaving 9 bases unmatched. CDR1 is SNHLY, CDR2 FYNNEI, per germline. CDR3 length: 15 amino acids. The CDR3 region has the DNA TGTGCCAGTATAGGACTAGCGGGAGGGCCGGGGACCCAGTACTTC. It translates to CASIGLAGGPGTQYF. Looking up the rest from reference TRBV2 and TRBJ2-5 gives the full variable domain: EPEVTQTPSHQVTQMGQEVILRCVPISNHLYFYWYRQILGQKVEFLVSFYNNEISEKSEIFDDQFSVERPDGSNFTLKIRSTKLEDSAMYFCASIGLAGGPGTQYFGPGTRLLVL.

This clone was counted once. The rearrangement links TRBV6-5 to TRBJ2-7; 10 bases agree with TRBD1. This CDR3 region has 14 residues. Per the germline V gene, CDR1 is MNHEY and CDR2 is SVGAGI. Trimming cost V 7 bases and J 3 bases; bases outside gene matches: 6. In nucleotides, the CDR3 is TGTGCCAGCACCCCGGGACAGGGGTACTACGAGCAGTACTTC. Protein product: CASTPGQGYYEQYF.

V gene TRBV24-1 combines with J gene TRBJ2-2; 8 nucleotides match TRBD1. CDR3 length: 17 residues. Germline V gene sequence: CDR1 KGHDR, CDR2 SFDVKD. V was clipped by 4 bases and J by 5 bases; unmatched bases: 11. CDR3 coding DNA: TGTGCCACCAGTGACTCTGAGTCGACAGGGGCAACCGGGGAGCTGTTTTTT. It encodes CATSDSESTGATGELFF.

In DNA, the CDR3 is TGTGCCAGCAGCCAAGAGGCAGAAAATCAGCCCCAGCATTTT. Its protein product is CASSQEAENQPQHF. This chain connects TRBV4-2 to TRBJ1-5; D unresolved. Trimming pared 0 bases from V and 4 bases from J, leaving 7 bases between. The V gene's germline CDR1 is LGHNA and CDR2 YNFKEQ. The CDR3 has 14 residues.

This chain connects TRBV5-5 to TRBJ1-5; 9 bases map to TRBD1. V lost 2 bases and J lost 9; bases outside the gene matches: 9. CDR1 and CDR2 (germline): SGHKS, YYEKEE (reference sequence). This CDR3 contains 15 residues. The CDR3 bases are TGTGCCAGCAGCTTATCGTCACAGGGGGCCTGGCCCCAGCATTTT. Protein sequence: CASSLSSQGAWPQHF.

The CDR3: CASSLVSSYNSPLHF. CDR3 nucleotide sequence: TGTGCCAGCAGCTTAGTGAGCTCCTATAATTCACCCCTCCACTTT. The chain combines TRBV7-9 with TRBJ1-6; D not resolved. CDR1 and CDR2 (germline): SEHNR, FQNEAQ (reference sequence). Trimming removed 1 base from V and 0 bases from J, with 4 bases in between. This CDR3 is built from 15 residues.

The chain links TRBV5-4 to TRBJ1-1, with a possible D match to TRBD1 (6 bases). V lost 0 bases to trimming and J lost 2 bases, with 8 bases between them. The CDR3 length is 14 residues. Germline V lookup: CDR1 SGHNT, CDR2 YYREEE (reference sequence). The CDR3 sequence is CASSLGGGNTEAFF. The CDR3 nucleotides read TGTGCCAGCAGCTTGGGGGGGGGCAACACTGAAGCTTTCTTT.

This chain joins TRBV5-4 and TRBJ1-2, with 9 bases that match TRBD1. With 3 bases clipped from V and 0 bases from J, the junction kept 6 bases outside the gene matches. The CDR3 is 16 amino acids. Germline lookup yields CDR1 SGHNT and CDR2 YYREEE (reference sequence). The CDR3 sequence is CASSSFGTGSNYGYTF. CDR3 DNA: TGTGCCAGCAGCTCATTTGGGACAGGGTCTAACTATGGCTACACCTTC.